A selection of T cell receptor beta chains follows, all from one sample in a study of CD8 T cells in Susac syndrome. TCRdb analysed the immunoSEQ multiplex PCR reads with MiXCR anew, one entry per CDR3 protein. The profile shows approximately 150,000 distinct CDR3 sequences, approximately 94% of them singletons. Specimen: CD4+ T cells from PBMCs. The receptor source for this set is a human donor in good health. Both conserved end residues are part of each CDR3. A D gene is named only where the DNA matches it firmly. Some rows mark clone size as missing; the rest say once, few, many or name a class of expanded clone.

>TRBJ1-2|.|TRBD1|TRBV20-1
TGCAGTGCTAGGTTACAGGGGATAGATGGCTACACCTTC
CSARLQGIDGYTF
>TRBJ1-5|.|.|TRBV2
TGTGCCAGCAGTAGCGGGGGACAATATAGCAATCAGCCCCAGCATTTT
CASSSGGQYSNQPQHF
>TRBJ2-7|.|TRBD1|TRBV12-3/TRBV12-4
TGTGCCAGCAGGTTGGACAGGGCCTACGAGCAGTACTTC
CASRLDRAYEQYF
>TRBJ2-7|.|.|TRBV7-2
TGTGCCAGCAGCTCGCTAGCCACCTACGAGCAGTACTTC
CASSSLATYEQYF
>TRBJ2-7|.|TRBD1|TRBV20-1
TGCAGTGCAGGGACAGGGGTCTACGAGCAGTACTTC
CSAGTGVYEQYF
>TRBJ2-7|.|.|TRBV13
TGTGCCAGCAGCTTCCGGCCAACTCCCGGGACCGACTCCTACGAGCAGTACTTC
CASSFRPTPGTDSYEQYF
>TRBJ1-2|.|.|TRBV5-6
TGTGCCAGCAGATCCTTGGGGACGGAAGGGGGAATCTATGGCTACACCTTC
CASRSLGTEGGIYGYTF
>TRBJ1-1|.|.|TRBV30
TGTGCCTGGAGTGTAGCCTGGACGGTAAACACTGAAGCTTTCTTT
CAWSVAWTVNTEAFF
>TRBJ1-2|.|.|TRBV28
TGTGCCAGCAGAACCCTTGCAGCCTACTATGGCTACACCTTC
CASRTLAAYYGYTF
>TRBJ2-2|.|TRBD1|TRBV29-1
TGCAGCGTACGGGGACAGGGAAGCAACACCGGGGAGCTGTTTTTT
CSVRGQGSNTGELFF
>TRBJ2-7|.|.|TRBV14
TGTGCCAGCAGCCTCATGGGCCTCGGAGAGCAGTACTTC
CASSLMGLGEQYF
>TRBJ2-3|.|TRBD2|TRBV10-3
TGTGCCACCCGGCCGGGACTAGCAACAGATACGCAGTATTTT
CATRPGLATDTQYF
>TRBJ1-2|.|.|TRBV19
TGTGCCAGTAGTACCTTATCGGGAGTGGTTAACTATGGCTACACCTTC
CASSTLSGVVNYGYTF
>TRBJ2-1|.|TRBD2|TRBV5-4
TGTGCCAGCAGCTTGGCCCCGGGGAGGGGAACTCGGGGTTACAATGAGCAGTTCTTC
CASSLAPGRGTRGYNEQFF
>TRBJ2-7|.|.|TRBV18
TGTGCCAGCTCAGAAGGACGTGTCCACGAGCAGTACTTC
CASSEGRVHEQYF
>TRBJ2-3|.|TRBD1|TRBV5-1
TGCGCCAGCAGCTTCCGGGACAGCTATTTGCAGTATTTT
CASSFRDSYLQYF
>TRBJ1-1|.|.|TRBV30
TGTGCCTGGAGCAGGGCTAACACTGAAGCTTTCTTT
CAWSRANTEAFF
>TRBJ1-3|.|.|TRBV12-3/TRBV12-4
TGTGCCAGCAGTTCCCAGGGGAAAGGTGACACCATATATTTT
CASSSQGKGDTIYF
>TRBJ2-5|once|.|TRBV10-3
TGTGCCATCAGTGTCGGGTCTAGTCACCAAGAGACCCAGTACTTC
CAISVGSSHQETQYF
>TRBJ1-5|.|TRBD1|TRBV5-6
TGTGCCAGCAGCGCAGGACAGGGTCGAGATCAGCCCCAGCATTTT
CASSAGQGRDQPQHF
>TRBJ2-6|.|.|TRBV7-2
TGTGCCAGCAGCGGTTCTGGGGCCAACGTCCTGACTTTC
CASSGSGANVLTF
>TRBJ1-2|.|TRBD1|TRBV7-9
TGTGCCAGCAGCCGCTACAGCGGGACAGGGGGCGAGGTTAAGGGCTACACCTTC
CASSRYSGTGGEVKGYTF
>TRBJ2-5|.|.|TRBV19
TGTGCCAGTAGTACTTACAGGGAAGGTTCGGTAGAGACCCAGTACTTC
CASSTYREGSVETQYF
>TRBJ2-2|.|TRBD1|TRBV11-2
TGTGCCAGCAGCTGGGGACAGGGAGCCGGGGAGCTGTTTTTT
CASSWGQGAGELFF
>TRBJ2-4|.|.|TRBV7-6
TGTGCCAGCAGCCCTAGGACCCTCCAAGCGGCCAAAAACATTCAGTACTTC
CASSPRTLQAAKNIQYF
>TRBJ1-2|.|.|TRBV6-1
TGTGCCAGCAGTGAAGCGGGCCGCGGGGGCTACACCTTC
CASSEAGRGGYTF
>TRBJ2-4|.|.|TRBV9
TGTGCCAGCAGCGTAGCGGTCGGGTCTAAAAACATTCAGTACTTC
CASSVAVGSKNIQYF
>TRBJ2-4|.|TRBD1|TRBV5-4
TGTGCCAGCAGCTTGGGGCAAACCGACAGGGGAGGAAACATTCAGTACTTC
CASSLGQTDRGGNIQYF
>TRBJ2-7|.|.|TRBV30
TGTGCCTGGAGTGTACCTGGTATCGGGCAGTACTTC
CAWSVPGIGQYF
>TRBJ1-2|.|.|TRBV19
TGTGCCAGTAGTATAGCTCGAGGCGCAACTACTAACTATGGCTACACCTTC
CASSIARGATTNYGYTF
>TRBJ2-5|.|.|TRBV15
TGTGCCACCTGCCGGGACCTTGGGGAGACCCAGTACTTC
CATCRDLGETQYF
>TRBJ2-3|.|TRBD2|TRBV3-1
TGTGCCAGCAGAGCTAGCGGGAGCTTGGCAAATACGCAGTATTTT
CASRASGSLANTQYF
>TRBJ2-7|once|.|TRBV3-1
TGTGCCAGCAGCCAAGAATTGGGCCAGGGGCAGAGCTCCTACGAGCAGTACTTC
CASSQELGQGQSSYEQYF
>TRBJ2-3|.|.|TRBV14
TGTGCCAGCAGGTCACAGAACACAGATACGCAGTATTTT
CASRSQNTDTQYF
>TRBJ2-3|.|.|TRBV25-1
TGTGCCAGCAGACAGACAGACACAGATACGCAGTATTTT
CASRQTDTDTQYF
>TRBJ1-6|.|TRBD1|TRBV27
TGTGCCAGCAGCCGACAGGGCCCTAATTCACCCCTCCACTTT
CASSRQGPNSPLHF
>TRBJ2-1|.|.|TRBV27
TGTGCCAGCAGTTTGTTCAGGACGGGTGAGCAGTTCTTC
CASSLFRTGEQFF
>TRBJ2-1|.|TRBD2|TRBV20-1
TGCAGTGCTAGAGGGCTAGCGGGAGAAACTGAGCAGTTCTTC
CSARGLAGETEQFF
>TRBJ1-2|.|.|TRBV4-2
TGTGCCAGCAGCCTCGTAACCCCAAATACGGGCTATGGCTACACCTTC
CASSLVTPNTGYGYTF
>TRBJ2-5|.|TRBD2|TRBV10-3
TGTGCCATCAGTGAGATTAGCGGGAGGCCACCGACCCAGTACTTC
CAISEISGRPPTQYF
>TRBJ2-7|.|TRBD1|TRBV29-1
TGCAGCGTCCGTGCCCGGGACAGGGGAACCTACGAGCAGTACTTC
CSVRARDRGTYEQYF
>TRBJ2-1|.|TRBD2|TRBV20-1
TGCAGTGCTAGCGGAAGCGGGAGGGCGTTTTGGAATGAGCAGTTCTTC
CSASGSGRAFWNEQFF
>TRBJ2-1|.|TRBD1|TRBV5-4
TGTGCCAGCAGCTTCGGACAGGGGCACGTCGATGAGCAGTTCTTC
CASSFGQGHVDEQFF
>TRBJ2-7|.|.|TRBV12-3/TRBV12-4
TGTGCCAGCAGTTTCGGCGTAGATGCCTACGAGCAGTACTTC
CASSFGVDAYEQYF
>TRBJ2-1|.|TRBD2|TRBV6-2/TRBV6-3
TGTGCCAGCGCCAGGGCGACTAGCGGGGGGTCCAATGAGCAGTTCTTC
CASARATSGGSNEQFF